This T cell receptor (beta chain) stems from a study of cytomegalovirus exposure and HLA in healthy donors. The PCR ran on 60 Vbeta and 13 Jbeta primers. TCRdb keeps only in-frame clones here, not all; method: immunoSEQ multiplex PCR. The sample consists of 69,000 or so clones, roughly four fifths of them appearing once. Germline CDR1 SGHVS, CDR2 FQNEAQ. This CDR3 comprises 15 residues. The V end was cut by 1 base, the J end by 4 bases, with 10 bases between. The TCR was taken from a woman aged 55-70 years in good health and CMV-seropositive. The rearrangement links TRBV7-8 to TRBJ1-4; D is possibly TRBD1 (6 bases). Sequencing was carried out using PBMCs. The chain's CDR3 is CASSLVGGVNEKLFF. Written as DNA, the CDR3 is TGTGCCAGCAGCTTAGTTGGGGGCGTTAATGAAAAACTGTTTTTT.